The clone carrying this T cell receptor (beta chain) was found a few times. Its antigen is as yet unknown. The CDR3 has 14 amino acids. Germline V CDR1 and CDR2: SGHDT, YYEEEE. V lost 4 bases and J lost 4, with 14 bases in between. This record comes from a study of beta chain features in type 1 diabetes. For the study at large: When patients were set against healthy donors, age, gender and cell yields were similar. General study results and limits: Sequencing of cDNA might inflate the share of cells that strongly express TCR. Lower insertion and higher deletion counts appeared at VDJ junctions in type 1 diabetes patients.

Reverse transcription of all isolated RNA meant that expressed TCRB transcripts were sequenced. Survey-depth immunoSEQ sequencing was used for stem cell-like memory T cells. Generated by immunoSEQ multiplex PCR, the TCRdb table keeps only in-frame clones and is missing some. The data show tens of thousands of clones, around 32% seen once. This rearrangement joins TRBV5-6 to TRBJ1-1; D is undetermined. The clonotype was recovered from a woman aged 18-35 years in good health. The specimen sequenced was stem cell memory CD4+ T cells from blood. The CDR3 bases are TGTGCCAGCAGCAAACTCACGCCACCCACTGAAGCTTTCTTT. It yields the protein CASSKLTPPTEAFF.